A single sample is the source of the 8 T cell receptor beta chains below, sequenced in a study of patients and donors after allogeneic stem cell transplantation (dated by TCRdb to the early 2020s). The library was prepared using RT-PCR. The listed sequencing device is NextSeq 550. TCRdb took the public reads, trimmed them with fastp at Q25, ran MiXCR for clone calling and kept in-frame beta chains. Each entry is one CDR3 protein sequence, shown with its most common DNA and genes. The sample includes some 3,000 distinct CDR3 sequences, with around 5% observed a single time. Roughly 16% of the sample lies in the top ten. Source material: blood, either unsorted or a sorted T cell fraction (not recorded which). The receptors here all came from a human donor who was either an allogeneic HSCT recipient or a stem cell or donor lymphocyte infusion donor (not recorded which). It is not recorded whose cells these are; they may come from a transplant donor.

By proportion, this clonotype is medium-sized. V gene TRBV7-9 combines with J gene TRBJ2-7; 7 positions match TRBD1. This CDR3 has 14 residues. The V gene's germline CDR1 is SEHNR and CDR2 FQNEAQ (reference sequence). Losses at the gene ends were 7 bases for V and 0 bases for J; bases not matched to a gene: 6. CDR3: CASTRGQSSYEQYF. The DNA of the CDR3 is TGTGCCAGCACCCGGGGACAGAGCTCCTACGAGCAGTACTTC.

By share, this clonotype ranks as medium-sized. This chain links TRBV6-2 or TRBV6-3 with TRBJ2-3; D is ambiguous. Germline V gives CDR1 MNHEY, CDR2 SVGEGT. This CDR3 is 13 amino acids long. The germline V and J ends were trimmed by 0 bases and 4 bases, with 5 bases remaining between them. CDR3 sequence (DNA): TGTGCCAGCAGTTACTCCTTCGCAGATACGCAGTATTTT. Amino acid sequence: CASSYSFADTQYF.

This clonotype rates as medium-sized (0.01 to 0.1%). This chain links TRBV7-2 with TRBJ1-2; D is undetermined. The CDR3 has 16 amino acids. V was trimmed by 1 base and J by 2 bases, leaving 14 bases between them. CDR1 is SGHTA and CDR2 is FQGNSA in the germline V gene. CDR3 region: CASSLVAQARNYGYTF. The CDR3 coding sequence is TGTGCCAGCAGCTTAGTGGCGCAGGCCCGGAACTATGGCTACACCTTC. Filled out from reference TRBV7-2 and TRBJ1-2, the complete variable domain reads GAGVSQSPSNKVTEKGKDVELRCDPISGHTALYWYRQSLGQGLEFLIYFQGNSAPDKSGLPSDRFSAERTGGSVSTLTIQRTQQEDSAVYLCASSLVAQARNYGYTFGSGTRLTVV.

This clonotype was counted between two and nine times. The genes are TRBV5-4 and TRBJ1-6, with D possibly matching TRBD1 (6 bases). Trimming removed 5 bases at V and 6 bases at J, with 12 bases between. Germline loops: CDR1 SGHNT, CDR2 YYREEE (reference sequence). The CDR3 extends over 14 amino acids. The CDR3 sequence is CASSYNRVNSPLHF. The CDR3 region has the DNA TGTGCCAGCAGTTACAACAGGGTTAATTCACCCCTCCACTTT.

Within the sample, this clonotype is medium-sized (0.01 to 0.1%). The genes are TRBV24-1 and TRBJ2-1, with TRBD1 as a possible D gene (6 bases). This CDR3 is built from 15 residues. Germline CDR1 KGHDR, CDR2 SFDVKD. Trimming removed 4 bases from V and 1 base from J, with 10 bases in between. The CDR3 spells CATSEQQGSYNEQFF. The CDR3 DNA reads TGTGCCACCAGTGAACAACAGGGATCCTACAATGAGCAGTTCTTC.

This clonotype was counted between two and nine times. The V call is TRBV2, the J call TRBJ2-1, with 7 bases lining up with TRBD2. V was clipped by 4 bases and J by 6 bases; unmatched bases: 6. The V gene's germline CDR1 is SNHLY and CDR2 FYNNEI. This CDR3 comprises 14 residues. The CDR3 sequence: CASSGDYDPNEQFF. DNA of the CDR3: TGTGCCAGCAGTGGGGACTACGACCCCAATGAGCAGTTCTTC.

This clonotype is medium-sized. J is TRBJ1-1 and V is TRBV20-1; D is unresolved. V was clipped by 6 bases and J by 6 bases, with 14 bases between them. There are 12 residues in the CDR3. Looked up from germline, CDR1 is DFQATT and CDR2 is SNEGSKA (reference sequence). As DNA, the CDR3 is TGCAGTGCCCAGGACGTAGGCCCTGAAGCTTTCTTT. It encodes CSAQDVGPEAFF.

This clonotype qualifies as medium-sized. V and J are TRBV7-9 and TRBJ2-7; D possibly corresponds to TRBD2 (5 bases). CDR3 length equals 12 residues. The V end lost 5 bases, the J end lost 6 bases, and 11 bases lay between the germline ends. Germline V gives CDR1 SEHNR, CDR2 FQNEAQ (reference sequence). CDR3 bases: TGTGCCAGCAGCCTTGACTATCGCGAGCAGTACTTC. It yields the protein CASSLDYREQYF.